Shown below are 29 T cell receptor beta chains from a single sample sequenced in a study of T cells in Graves' hyperthyroidism and ophthalmopathy (dated by TCRdb to between 2018 and 2021). The library was prepared using multiplex PCR. Sequenced on an Illumina HiSeq 2000. Amplification of TCR beta CDR3 regions was carried out from RNA transcripts. For the first round of RT-PCR on the TCR CDR3, the HTBI primer set was used together with the Qiagen OneStep RT-PCR kit. The public reads were run again by TCRdb, first through fastp at Q25 and then through MiXCR, and only productive beta chains were kept. Under each unique CDR3 protein, matching rows form one entry showing the most common genes and DNA. This sample has tens of thousands of distinct CDR3 sequences in its table, and under 70% of those were observed once. The ten largest clones add up to 3% to 4% of the sample. Source material: blood. The receptors derive from a woman aged 55 to 70 with Graves' ophthalmopathy.

This clonotype is labeled medium-sized. CDR3 sequence reads: CASSLGTVNEQFF. CDR3 DNA sequence: TGTGCCAGCAGCTTAGGAACAGTCAATGAGCAGTTCTTC. The V and J genes are TRBV7-8 and TRBJ2-1; D gene uncertain. In germline, CDR1 is SGHVS, CDR2 FQNEAQ. V dropped 1 base and J dropped 6 bases, with 7 bases sitting between them. CDR3 length: 13 residues.

Judged by abundance, this clonotype is medium-sized. The gene calls are TRBV20-1 and TRBJ2-7; no firm D call. The V gene lost 3 bases and the J gene lost 1 base, with 7 bases spanning the gap. Germline CDR1 and CDR2: DFQATT and SNEGSKA (reference sequence). This CDR3 comprises 12 residues. The CDR3 DNA reads TGCAGTGCTAGTTGGGCATCCTACGAGCAGTACTTC. This sequence encodes CSASWASYEQYF.

Concerning this clonotype itself: An end of the junction differs from the germline gene, which may be a read error. The chain joins TRBV5-6 to TRBJ2-7, with D tentatively TRBD2 (5 bases). This CDR3 is built from 14 residues. Germline CDR1 reads SGHDT; CDR2 reads YYEEEE. Here the CDR3 reads CASGLGSDPCEQYF. The CDR3, as DNA: TGTGCCAGCGGCTTGGGTAGCGACCCCTGCGAGCAGTACTTC.

This clonotype occurred a few times. J is TRBJ2-2 and V is TRBV6-4; 8 bases map to TRBD2. Germline V gives CDR1 MRHNA, CDR2 SNTAGT. After removal of 5 bases from V and 7 bases from J, the junction contained 3 bases not matched to a gene. This CDR3 spans 13 amino acids. The CDR3 DNA follows: TGTGCCAGCAGTCCCGGGACTAGCGGGGAGCTGTTTTTT. Residues: CASSPGTSGELFF.

In the case of this clonotype: This may arise from a read error, as a much more abundant clone is one base away. It is likely a read error, because the conserved phenylalanine at the end of the CDR3 is missing. This chain uses TRBV7-6 with TRBJ2-5, with TRBD1 matching 11 bases. Germline CDR1 reads SGHVS; CDR2 reads FNYEAQ. This CDR3 has 15 residues. V was pared by 1 base and J by 6 bases, with 4 bases of the junction left unmatched. The chain's CDR3 is CASSLDGTGGQTQYL. The CDR3 DNA reads TGTGCCAGCAGCTTAGATGGGACAGGGGGACAGACCCAGTACCTC.

This clonotype was detected many times. V is TRBV9 and J is TRBJ2-1, with 11 bases that match TRBD2. Germline V lookup: CDR1 SGDLS, CDR2 YYNGEE. The V segment lost 4 bases and the J segment 9 bases; nucleotides outside the gene matches: 9. CDR3 size: 15 residues. The CDR3 nucleotides read TGTGCCAGCAGCCTGTTGACTAGCGGGAAGGGTGAGCAGTTCTTC. Encoded protein: CASSLLTSGKGEQFF. Supplemented by reference TRBV9 and TRBJ2-1, the full variable domain reads DSGVTQTPKHLITATGQRVTLRCSPRSGDLSVYWYQQSLDQGLQFLIQYYNGEERAKGNILERFSAQQFPDLHSELNLSSLELGDSALYFCASSLLTSGKGEQFFGPGTRLTVL.

V gene TRBV27 combines with J gene TRBJ1-3, with D possibly being TRBD1 (5 bases). The germline V gene has CDR1 MNHEY and CDR2 SMNVEV (reference sequence). The ends were cut back, 4 bases at V and 0 bases at J, with 10 bases in the middle. CDR3 length: 15 residues. DNA of the CDR3: TGTGCCAGCAGTTCCATCGGGGGCTCTGGAAACACCATATATTTT. Its protein is CASSSIGGSGNTIYF.

The sample holds one count of this clonotype. The genes are TRBV20-1 and TRBJ2-7, with no clear D. Germline assignment: CDR1 DFQATT and CDR2 SNEGSKA (reference sequence). The V and J ends lost 1 base and 7 bases respectively, with 17 bases between them. The CDR3 consists of 14 residues. CDR3 coding DNA: TGCAGTGCTAGAGTGGCAACGAACTCCGGGGAGCAGTACTTC. Translating gives CSARVATNSGEQYF.

This clonotype was recorded at least ten times. Since a much larger clone is just one base distant, this may be a read error. The chain links TRBV19 to TRBJ1-6; TRBD1 might be the D (5 bases). The germline V gene encodes CDR1 LNHDA and CDR2 SQIVND (reference sequence). This CDR3 is built from 14 residues. CDR3 DNA sequence: TGTGCCAGTAATATGCCGGGACCGGGTTCACCCCTCCGCTTT. It yields the protein CASNMPGPGSPLRF.

With respect to this clonotype: Its ends do not fully match the called genes, so a read error is possible. The chain recombines TRBV9 with TRBJ1-2; maybe TRBD1 (5 bases). Germline CDR1 reads SGDLS; CDR2 reads YYNGEE. The CDR3 consists of 15 residues. Here the CDR3 DNA reads TGTGCTAGCAGCGAAGGGGTAAGCCGGGACTATGGCTACACCTTC. Translated, it gives CASSEGVSRDYGYTF.

This clonotype was observed at least ten times. This chain joins TRBV5-8 and TRBJ1-2, with 9 bases lining up with TRBD1. J gave up 4 bases and V 2 bases, and 6 bases lay outside the gene matches. CDR3 length equals 15 residues. CDR1 is SGHTS, CDR2 YDEGEE, per germline. The CDR3 is CASSFGQGKVYGYTF. Written as DNA, the CDR3 is TGTGCCAGCAGCTTCGGACAGGGGAAAGTCTATGGCTACACCTTC.

This chain links TRBV6-2 or TRBV6-3 with TRBJ1-2, with a tentative D call TRBD1 (5 bases). The CDR3 consists of 14 residues. V was shortened by 4 bases and J by 6 bases, with 15 bases between the two germline ends. CDR1 is MNHEY and CDR2 is SVGEGT in the germline V gene. CDR3: CASSSSGGRNGYTF. DNA for the CDR3: TGTGCCAGCAGTTCTAGCGGGGGGAGAAATGGCTACACCTTC.

The chain carries TRBV15 and TRBJ2-3; 10 nucleotides match TRBD2. Germline CDR1 is LNHNV and CDR2 is YYDKDF (reference sequence). The CDR3 is made up of 17 amino acids. V lost 1 base to trimming and J lost 3 bases; unmatched junction nucleotides: 7. The CDR3 here is CATSRVRSGGATDTQYF. DNA for the CDR3: TGTGCCACCAGCAGAGTGCGGAGCGGGGGGGCGACAGATACGCAGTATTTT.

The gene calls are TRBV5-1 and TRBJ2-7, with D perhaps matching TRBD1 (6 bases). V was pared by 10 bases and J by 3 bases, with 20 bases between. This CDR3 has 14 residues. Germline V gene sequence: CDR1 SGHRS, CDR2 YFSETQ. CDR3 residues: CAGRSQGFSYEQYF. CDR3 nucleotide sequence: TGCGCCGGCCGGAGTCAGGGGTTCAGCTACGAGCAGTACTTC. The variable domain in full, completed from reference TRBV5-1 and TRBJ2-7, reads KAGVTQTPRYLIKTRGQQVTLSCSPISGHRSVSWYQQTPGQGLQFLFEYFSETQRNKGNFPGRFSGRQFSNSRSEMNVSTLELGDSALYLCAGRSQGFSYEQYFGPGTRLTVT.

The rearrangement joins TRBV7-9 to TRBJ1-4; D is ambiguous. Trimming removed 5 bases from V and 7 bases from J, with 17 bases in between. This CDR3 contains 15 residues. Per germline, CDR1 SEHNR and CDR2 FQNEAQ (reference sequence). CDR3 in amino acids: CASSQLAGVTEKLFF. The CDR3 DNA follows: TGTGCCAGCAGCCAACTAGCGGGAGTGACTGAAAAACTGTTTTTT.

To note about this clonotype: One junction end does not reproduce the germline sequence, and a read error may be involved. This chain joins TRBV12-3 or TRBV12-4 and TRBJ1-2; 10 bases are shared with TRBD1. This CDR3 region has 14 residues. This CDR3 reads CASSWGQGQGGYTF. The CDR3 DNA is TGCGCCAGCAGTTGGGGACAGGGGCAGGGAGGCTACACCTTC.

This clonotype was seen many times. The rearrangement links TRBV20-1 to TRBJ2-5, with 10 bases that match TRBD1. This CDR3 spans 15 amino acids. Germline CDR1 DFQATT, CDR2 SNEGSKA (reference sequence). Trimming removed 0 bases from V and 2 bases from J; junction bases left unmatched: 3. The CDR3 bases are TGCAGTGCTAGAGATGGACAGGGGGAACAAGAGACCCAGTACTTC. It is translated as CSARDGQGEQETQYF.

V and J are TRBV12-3 or TRBV12-4 and TRBJ1-6, with D possibly TRBD1 on 6 matching bases. V was trimmed by 1 base and J by 10 bases, leaving 11 bases between them. The CDR3 has 14 amino acids. Here the CDR3 reads CASSLGQEGSPLHF. The CDR3 region has the DNA TGTGCCAGCAGTTTAGGACAGGAGGGATCACCCCTCCACTTT.

This clonotype has at least ten counts. The rearrangement joins TRBV2 to TRBJ1-5; 7 positions agree with TRBD1. CDR1 is SNHLY and CDR2 is FYNNEI in the germline V gene. The junction had 9 bases not matched to a gene; V was cut back by 6 bases and J by 4 bases. This CDR3 has 15 amino acids. The CDR3 nucleotides read TGTGCCAGCAGGAGACAGGGTGAAGGAAATCAGCCCCAGCATTTT. Amino acids: CASRRQGEGNQPQHF.

There are many counts of this clonotype. The CDR3 coding sequence is TGTGCCAGTACATACCGGGACAAGAACACTGAAGCTTTCTTT. Protein sequence: CASTYRDKNTEAFF. The chain has TRBV19 and TRBJ1-1; D perhaps matches TRBD1 (6 bases). The ends were cut back, 7 bases at V and 1 base at J, with 13 bases in the middle. Per germline, CDR1 LNHDA and CDR2 SQIVND (reference sequence). The CDR3 is made up of 14 amino acids.

This clonotype appeared many times. The V call is TRBV7-6, the J call TRBJ2-5, with 10 bases lining up with TRBD2. CDR3 length: 17 amino acids. The V gene's germline CDR1 is SGHVS and CDR2 FNYEAQ. Trimming removed 2 bases from V and 5 bases from J; junction bases left unmatched: 11. CDR3 nucleotides: TGTGCCAGCAGCTTATCGGTGGCTAGCGGGAGTGTGGAGACCCAGTACTTC. The encoded protein is CASSLSVASGSVETQYF.

The sample holds a few counts of this clonotype. This chain uses TRBV29-1 with TRBJ2-7, with 10 nucleotides matching TRBD1. Trimming at V came to 6 bases and at J to 5 bases, leaving 7 bases not matched to a gene. The germline V gene has CDR1 SQVTM and CDR2 ANQGSEA. The CDR3 sequence is 13 residues long. The CDR3 nucleotides read TGCAGCGTGTGGGGACAGGGGTCCCACGAGCAGTACTTC. Its protein is CSVWGQGSHEQYF.

This clonotype was counted many times. J is TRBJ1-1 and V is TRBV28; 7 nucleotides align to TRBD1. Germline V gene sequence: CDR1 MDHEN, CDR2 SYDVKM. Losses at the gene ends were 7 bases for V and 10 bases for J; bases not matched to a gene: 9. The CDR3 has 12 amino acids. In DNA, the CDR3 is TGTGCCAGCACCCCGAGGAACAGGGGAGCTTTCTTT. It yields the protein CASTPRNRGAFF.

This clonotype was counted a single time. This chain joins TRBV6-1 and TRBJ2-5, with 7 bases that match TRBD1. Trimming cost V 1 base and J 13 bases; bases outside gene matches: 0. The germline V gene encodes CDR1 MNHNS and CDR2 SASEGT. The CDR3 runs to 10 residues. The CDR3 region has the DNA TGTGCCAGCAGTGAAGGGACAGGGTACTTC. It codes for CASSEGTGYF.

This chain links TRBV20-1 with TRBJ1-5; tentatively, D is TRBD1 (5 bases). The CDR3 extends over 15 amino acids. V lost 6 bases, J lost 3 bases, and 18 bases lay in between. CDR1 is DFQATT and CDR2 is SNEGSKA in the germline V gene (reference sequence). CDR3 DNA: TGCAGTGCCCAGGGTCGATCGGGGGACAATCAGCCCCAGCATTTT. It codes for CSAQGRSGDNQPQHF.

Many counts were recorded for this clonotype. The chain uses TRBV6-2 or TRBV6-3 and TRBJ2-7, with a possible D match to TRBD2 (6 bases). This CDR3 comprises 15 residues. The V end was cut by 6 bases, the J end by 2 bases, with 17 bases between. Germline assignment: CDR1 MNHEY and CDR2 SVGEGT. This chain's CDR3 is CASRDPAGTAYEQYF. The CDR3 nucleotides are TGTGCCAGCAGAGACCCGGCGGGGACGGCCTACGAGCAGTACTTC.

The chain employs TRBV12-3 or TRBV12-4 and TRBJ2-7, with 10 positions matching TRBD1. With 10 bases clipped from V and 3 bases from J, the junction kept 15 bases outside the gene matches. The CDR3 runs 16 residues. This CDR3 reads CANSQAGTGADYEQYF. DNA of the CDR3: TGTGCCAACAGCCAGGCCGGGACAGGGGCTGACTACGAGCAGTACTTC.

About this clonotype: The conserved phenylalanine or tryptophan normally closing the CDR3 is absent here, so this likely arose from a read error. This chain links TRBV19 with TRBJ1-1; D remains ambiguous. Trimming shortened V by 5 bases and J by 3 bases, and 10 bases separated the two germline ends. The CDR3 loop spans 13 amino acids. Germline V lookup: CDR1 LNHDA, CDR2 SQIVND (reference sequence). In DNA, the CDR3 is TGTGCCAGTAGTGGCAGGTCGGACACTGAAGCTTTCTTA. It is translated as CASSGRSDTEAFL.

This clonotype was found many times. The V gene is TRBV20-1, the J gene TRBJ2-7, with 9 bases matching TRBD1. Losses at the gene ends were 3 bases for V and 1 base for J; bases not matched to a gene: 4. CDR3 length: 14 residues. Per germline, CDR1 DFQATT and CDR2 SNEGSKA (reference sequence). The CDR3 loop reads CSASRTGVSYEQYF. CDR3 DNA sequence: TGCAGTGCTAGTCGGACAGGGGTTTCCTACGAGCAGTACTTC.